One and the same sample provided the 13 T cell receptor beta chains below, sequenced in a study of shared clonotypes between healthy human individuals. Measured with immunoSEQ multiplex PCR; TCRdb has only the in-frame clones, and not every one. This sample has around 2.3 million clones, with 95% found just once. Sequencing was done on a sample of naive CD4+ T cells sorted from blood. As to subset: CD45RA+ positively selected. All receptors derive from a man between 18 and 29 years old in good health.

V is TRBV7-9 and J is TRBJ2-3; possibly TRBD2 for D (5 bases). The ends were cut back, 4 bases at V and 0 bases at J, with 14 bases in the middle. Germline CDR1 SEHNR, CDR2 FQNEAQ (reference sequence). The CDR3 totals 16 residues. The CDR3 DNA reads as TGTGCCAGCAGCTGGACTCGACAAACTAGCACAGATACGCAGTATTTT. Its protein product is CASSWTRQTSTDTQYF.

This rearrangement joins TRBV29-1 to TRBJ1-2; D gene ambiguous. The CDR3 runs 11 residues. CDR1 and CDR2 from the germline V gene are SQVTM and ANQGSEA. Trimming left V 3 bases short and J 3 bases short, with 5 bases between. Here the CDR3 DNA reads TGCAGCGTTGAGTCATACTATGGCTACACCTTC. It encodes CSVESYYGYTF.

V and J are TRBV19 and TRBJ1-2; 10 positions agree with TRBD1. Trimming at V came to 1 base and at J to 8 bases, leaving 7 bases not matched to a gene. The CDR3 extends over 15 amino acids. From germline, CDR1 is LNHDA and CDR2 SQIVND (reference sequence). This CDR3 is CASSIAGTGVGGYTF. As DNA, the CDR3 is TGTGCCAGTAGTATAGCCGGGACAGGGGTTGGAGGCTACACCTTC.

The CDR3, as DNA: TGTGCCAGCAGTGCCTGGGAAGCTGGAAACACCATATATTTT. Amino acids: CASSAWEAGNTIYF. The chain combines TRBV6-1 with TRBJ1-3; no clear D. Between the trimmed V and J ends, which lost 4 bases and 2 bases, there was a span of 9 bases. CDR3 size: 14 residues. In germline, CDR1 is MNHNS, CDR2 SASEGT.

The rearrangement uses TRBV5-4 and TRBJ2-2; TRBD2 matches 12 bases. Germline V gene lookup returns CDR1 SGHNT and CDR2 YYREEE (reference sequence). The CDR3 sequence is 16 residues long. V shed 3 bases and J 3 bases; nucleotides not matched to a gene: 3. CDR3 protein: CASSSRLAGDTGELFF. CDR3 in DNA: TGTGCCAGCAGCTCTAGACTAGCGGGAGACACCGGGGAGCTGTTTTTT.

The chain couples TRBV19 to TRBJ1-2, with D maybe TRBD1 (5 bases). CDR1 LNHDA and CDR2 SQIVND come from the germline V gene (reference sequence). V was shortened by 3 bases and J by 1 base, with 15 bases between the two germline ends. The CDR3 length is 16 residues. The CDR3 sequence is CASSMPLGRFNYGYTF. In nucleotides, the CDR3 is TGTGCCAGTAGTATGCCCTTGGGGCGATTTAACTATGGCTACACCTTC. Looking up the rest from reference TRBV19 and TRBJ1-2 gives the full variable domain: DGGITQSPKYLFRKEGQNVTLSCEQNLNHDAMYWYRQDPGQGLRLIYYSQIVNDFQKGDIAEGYSVSREKKESFPLTVTSAQKNPTAFYLCASSMPLGRFNYGYTFGSGTRLTVV.

The chain uses TRBV9 and TRBJ2-2; D remains ambiguous. The CDR3 is 14 residues long. The V and J ends lost 4 bases and 0 bases respectively, with 7 bases between them. Germline assignment: CDR1 SGDLS and CDR2 YYNGEE. This CDR3 is CASSPEANTGELFF. The CDR3 DNA reads as TGTGCCAGCAGCCCCGAAGCGAACACCGGGGAGCTGTTTTTT.

CDR3 in DNA: TGCGCCAGCAGCGAGGGGCTGGACAAAAACATTCAGTACTTC. This translates into CASSEGLDKNIQYF. The V and J genes are TRBV5-1 and TRBJ2-4; TRBD1 or TRBD2 may be the D gene (5 bases each). Germline V gene sequence: CDR1 SGHRS, CDR2 YFSETQ. This CDR3 has 14 amino acids. Trimming shortened V by 4 bases and J by 3 bases, and 11 bases separated the two germline ends.

The chain is built from TRBV30 and TRBJ2-5; no firm D call. The V end lost 0 bases, the J end lost 5 bases, and 7 bases lay between the germline ends. The CDR3 loop spans 12 amino acids. The germline V gene encodes CDR1 GTSNPN and CDR2 SVGIG (reference sequence). This CDR3 reads CAWSVGMETQYF. The CDR3 nucleotides read TGTGCCTGGAGTGTGGGGATGGAGACCCAGTACTTC.

The gene calls are TRBV5-1 and TRBJ1-4, with D tentatively TRBD1 (6 bases). CDR1 SGHRS and CDR2 YFSETQ come from the germline V gene. V was pared by 2 bases and J by 4 bases, with 15 bases between. CDR3 length: 16 amino acids. The DNA of the CDR3 is TGCGCCAGCAGCTTTGACAGGCCGGGGGGTAATGAAAAACTGTTTTTT. This sequence encodes CASSFDRPGGNEKLFF.

V gene TRBV5-8 combines with J gene TRBJ1-1, with TRBD1 identical over 7 bases. CDR1 and CDR2 from the germline V gene are SGHTS and YDEGEE. This CDR3 comprises 15 residues. Trimming cost V 1 base and J 5 bases; bases outside gene matches: 8. The CDR3 loop is CASSLRGQGVTEAFF. CDR3 nucleotide sequence: TGTGCCAGCAGCTTGAGAGGGCAGGGGGTGACTGAAGCTTTCTTT.

The V and J genes are TRBV5-1 and TRBJ2-3; D unresolved. This CDR3 spans 13 amino acids. CDR1 SGHRS and CDR2 YFSETQ come from the germline V gene. V lost 0 bases, J lost 5 bases, and 7 bases lay in between. The CDR3: CASSLVTQDTQYF. The CDR3 DNA sequence: TGCGCCAGCAGCTTGGTTACGCAAGATACGCAGTATTTT.

J is TRBJ2-5 and V is TRBV29-1; the match to TRBD1 covers 7 bases. V dropped 7 bases and J dropped 2; count of bases not matched to a gene: 22. The CDR3 totals 18 residues. The germline V gene encodes CDR1 SQVTM and CDR2 ANQGSEA. Here the CDR3 DNA reads TGCAGCGGCCGAAGACAGGGTTATACCAGCAAAGATCAAGAGACCCAGTACTTC. It translates to CSGRRQGYTSKDQETQYF.